These 23 T cell receptor beta chains came from one sample sequenced in a study of Ad26.COV2.S vaccination and SARS-CoV-2 variants (dated by TCRdb to the early 2020s). The library came from the immunoSEQ multiplex PCR assay. The immuneACCESS repertoire file appears here via TCRdb, limited to in-frame rearrangements. These files lack a portion of the clones; in checked studies, under half of the deficit traces to unresolved V genes, and the cause of the others is not known. The sample table shows 400,000 to 450,000 clones, and around 92% are seen once. Under 2% of the sample is taken by the ten largest. The treatment or condition label corresponds to: some 20 received Ad26.COV2.S at low or high dose, single or two shots; roughly 5 received placebo; per-sample allocation not given. Repertoires of vaccine and placebo recipients were sequenced from samples collected on day 63 after the first injection.

The sample was peripheral blood, taken in a trial of Ad26.COV2.S vaccine versus placebo. Receptor source: a person aged 18 to 65 who received the Ad26.COV2.S COVID-19 vaccine or a placebo.

The gene calls are TRBV24-1 and TRBJ2-1; D ambiguous. Trimming left V 2 bases short and J 8 bases short, with 18 bases between. The CDR3 length is 16 residues. Germline assignment: CDR1 KGHDR and CDR2 SFDVKD. This chain's CDR3 is CATSDSAPSAIDEQFF. CDR3 nucleotides: TGTGCCACCAGTGATTCGGCCCCTTCAGCTATCGATGAGCAGTTCTTC.

The CDR3: CASSLVAGGYNEQFF. For the CDR3, the DNA is TGTGCCAGCAGCTTAGTGGCGGGGGGGTACAATGAGCAGTTCTTC. The J gene is TRBJ2-1, the V gene TRBV11-2; 9 bases align to TRBD2. Germline trimming cut 1 base from V and 4 bases from J; bases unmatched to any gene: 2. Germline assignment: CDR1 SGHAT and CDR2 FQNNGV. CDR3 size: 15 residues.

The chain carries TRBV28 and TRBJ1-5, with TRBD1 identical over 12 bases. After removal of 5 bases from V and 6 bases from J, the junction contained 8 bases not matched to a gene. From germline, CDR1 is MDHEN and CDR2 SYDVKM. The CDR3 runs 16 residues. The CDR3 coding sequence is TGTGCCAGCAGTAACCTCCGGGACAGGGGGCTTCAGCCCCAGCATTTT. Protein product: CASSNLRDRGLQPQHF.

V and J are TRBV7-9 and TRBJ2-3; D gene ambiguous. V was shortened by 5 bases and J by 6 bases, with 9 bases between the two germline ends. Germline V gene data show CDR1 as SEHNR and CDR2 as FQNEAQ (reference sequence). The CDR3 spans 12 residues. In nucleotides, the CDR3 is TGTGCCAGCAGCCCCAAGGCGGATACGCAGTATTTT. Translated: CASSPKADTQYF. Based on the CDR3 plus reference TRBV7-9 and TRBJ2-3, the full variable domain is DTGVSQNPRHKITKRGQNVTFRCDPISEHNRLYWYRQTLGQGPEFLTYFQNEAQLEKSRLLSDRFSAERPKGSFSTLEIQRTEQGDSAMYLCASSPKADTQYFGPGTRLTVL.

The chain combines TRBV6-2 or TRBV6-3 with TRBJ1-1; perhaps TRBD1 as D (5 bases). There are 14 residues in the CDR3. Looked up from germline, CDR1 is MNHEY and CDR2 is SVGEGT. The V end lost 5 bases, the J end lost 1 base, and 11 bases lay between the germline ends. The CDR3 sequence: CASSPGTGNTEAFF. Here the CDR3 DNA reads TGTGCCAGCAGTCCCGGGACGGGGAACACTGAAGCTTTCTTT.

J is TRBJ2-5 and V is TRBV11-2, with D unresolved. The V gene lost 2 bases and the J gene lost 5 bases, with 12 bases spanning the gap. The CDR3 extends over 14 amino acids. Germline CDR1 and CDR2: SGHAT and FQNNGV. In DNA, the CDR3 is TGTGCCAGCAGCTTATTGCCAGGTGGGGAGACCCAGTACTTC. Its translation is CASSLLPGGETQYF. Filled out from reference TRBV11-2 and TRBJ2-5, the complete variable domain reads EAGVAQSPRYKIIEKRQSVAFWCNPISGHATLYWYQQILGQGPKLLIQFQNNGVVDDSQLPKDRFSAERLKGVDSTLKIQPAKLEDSAVYLCASSLLPGGETQYFGPGTRLLVL.

V usage is TRBV5-1 and J usage is TRBJ2-1, with 11 positions matching TRBD2. This CDR3 has 16 amino acids. In germline, CDR1 is SGHRS, CDR2 YFSETQ. Unmatched junction bases numbered 2, after V lost 1 base and J lost 2 bases. In DNA form, the CDR3 reads TGCGCCAGCAGCTTGTTGGGACTAGCGGCCTACAATGAGCAGTTCTTC. Protein: CASSLLGLAAYNEQFF.

CDR3 in DNA: TGTGCCAGCGGGGACGGGCCGATCGAAAAACTGTTTTTT. It yields the protein CASGDGPIEKLFF. The chain combines TRBV2 with TRBJ1-4, with D possibly matching TRBD1 (5 bases). Trimming left V 8 bases short and J 8 bases short, with 15 bases between. CDR1 is SNHLY, CDR2 FYNNEI, per germline. The CDR3 has 13 amino acids.

J is TRBJ2-3 and V is TRBV5-1; TRBD1 aligns across 8 bases. Germline lookup yields CDR1 SGHRS and CDR2 YFSETQ. Trimming at V came to 5 bases and at J to 1 base, leaving 0 bases not matched to a gene. CDR3 size: 13 residues. This chain's CDR3 is CASRGQGTDTQYF. CDR3 bases: TGCGCCAGCAGGGGACAGGGCACAGATACGCAGTATTTT.

This clone was counted a single time. CDR3 DNA sequence: TGTGCCAGCAGCCCCCTACAGCGTCCCCGAAACACCATATATTTT. Amino acids: CASSPLQRPRNTIYF. V usage is TRBV7-4 and J usage is TRBJ1-3; the D is unclear. Germline V lookup: CDR1 SGHVT, CDR2 SQSDAQ. The CDR3 contains 15 residues. Trimming removed 5 bases from V and 5 bases from J, with 16 bases in between.

For this clone: Compared with germline, one end of the junction differs, possibly owing to a read error. V gene TRBV11-2 combines with J gene TRBJ2-1; the D is unclear. The CDR3 is made up of 16 amino acids. Germline V gene data show CDR1 as SGHAT and CDR2 as FQNNGV. The CDR3 coding sequence is TGTGCCAGCAGCCCCCCGGGCAGCCTCTCCCACAATGAGCAGTTCTTC. Translation gives CASSPPGSLSHNEQFF.

In DNA, the CDR3 is TGTGCCAGTCTCAATGGACAGGGATGGTACGGCTACACCTTC. Its translation is CASLNGQGWYGYTF. The V and J genes are TRBV19 and TRBJ1-2; 8 bases are shared with TRBD1. The CDR3 covers 14 residues. J lost 8 bases, V lost 8 bases, and 13 bases had no gene match. Germline V gives CDR1 LNHDA, CDR2 SQIVND (reference sequence).

The rearrangement joins TRBV5-1 to TRBJ1-6; 10 positions agree with TRBD1. Germline V gene lookup returns CDR1 SGHRS and CDR2 YFSETQ. After removal of 0 bases from V and 5 bases from J, the junction contained 5 bases not matched to a gene. This CDR3 comprises 17 residues. CDR3 amino acids: CASSLAPGQGDNSPLHF. The CDR3 DNA is TGCGCCAGCAGCTTGGCGCCAGGACAGGGGGATAATTCACCCCTCCACTTT.

This chain connects TRBV12-3 or TRBV12-4 to TRBJ1-3; D is ambiguous. Trimming took off 6 bases at V and 2 bases at J, with 8 bases between the two ends. The CDR3 consists of 13 residues. The CDR3 region has the DNA TGTGCCAGCAGGCGGGTTACTGGAAACACCATATATTTT. Translated, it gives CASRRVTGNTIYF.

The chain couples TRBV27 to TRBJ2-7; no clear D. V was cut by 1 base and J by 1 base, with 8 bases left in between. The CDR3 covers 14 residues. CDR1 and CDR2 (germline): MNHEY, SMNVEV (reference sequence). The DNA for the CDR3 is TGTGCCAGCAGTTTATATCACGCATCCTACGAGCAGTACTTC. Protein: CASSLYHASYEQYF.

The genes are TRBV7-9 and TRBJ2-5; a possible D gene is TRBD1 (6 bases). CDR1 SEHNR and CDR2 FQNEAQ come from the germline V gene (reference sequence). The CDR3 is 17 amino acids. The V and J ends lost 5 bases and 0 bases respectively, with 19 bases between them. The CDR3 reads CASSETNGQWYQETQYF. As DNA, the CDR3 is TGTGCCAGCAGCGAAACCAATGGACAGTGGTACCAAGAGACCCAGTACTTC.

The gene calls are TRBV19 and TRBJ2-1, with D maybe TRBD1 (5 bases). Trimming removed 5 bases at V and 4 bases at J, with 9 bases between. CDR1 is LNHDA and CDR2 is SQIVND in the germline V gene (reference sequence). This CDR3 is built from 13 residues. CDR3 nucleotide sequence: TGTGCCAGTAGTTTCTCAGGGTACAATGAGCAGTTCTTC. It encodes CASSFSGYNEQFF. The variable domain in full, with the rest retrieved from reference TRBV19 and TRBJ2-1, is DGGITQSPKYLFRKEGQNVTLSCEQNLNHDAMYWYRQDPGQGLRLIYYSQIVNDFQKGDIAEGYSVSREKKESFPLTVTSAQKNPTAFYLCASSFSGYNEQFFGPGTRLTVL.

The gene calls are TRBV5-1 and TRBJ2-1; 8 nucleotides agree with TRBD2. Unmatched junction bases numbered 5, after V lost 0 bases and J lost 3 bases. Germline V gene sequence: CDR1 SGHRS, CDR2 YFSETQ. CDR3 length: 16 residues. Here the CDR3 reads CASSLERGTNYNEQFF. For the CDR3, the DNA is TGCGCCAGCAGCTTGGAGCGGGGGACCAACTACAATGAGCAGTTCTTC.

This sequence joins TRBV5-1 and TRBJ2-7; the D gene is possibly TRBD1 (5 bases). CDR1 and CDR2 from the germline V gene are SGHRS and YFSETQ. The CDR3 has 16 residues. Trimming took off 0 bases at V and 2 bases at J, with 15 bases between the two ends. The CDR3 loop is CASSLASGKIAYEQYF. The CDR3 nucleotides read TGCGCCAGCAGCTTGGCCTCAGGGAAAATCGCCTACGAGCAGTACTTC.

The chain combines TRBV2 with TRBJ2-7; D unclear. This CDR3 region has 15 residues. V gave up 6 bases and J gave up 4 bases, with 19 bases separating them. Germline-derived CDR1 and CDR2 are SNHLY and FYNNEI. The CDR3 DNA sequence: TGTGCCAGCAGGGCCCCTTCAGGTACAGCATACGAGCAGTACTTC. Translated, it gives CASRAPSGTAYEQYF.

The V gene is TRBV28, the J gene TRBJ2-7, with 9 bases that match TRBD1. V lost 8 bases to trimming and J lost 6 bases; unmatched junction nucleotides: 11. The CDR3 totals 14 residues. Germline V gene lookup returns CDR1 MDHEN and CDR2 SYDVKM. The CDR3 DNA reads TGTGCCAGCTCCCTTGGGACAGGGAGGCGCGAGCAGTACTTC. Amino acids: CASSLGTGRREQYF.

The chain carries TRBV29-1 and TRBJ1-2, with D possibly matching TRBD1 (6 bases). Looked up from germline, CDR1 is SQVTM and CDR2 is ANQGSEA. V lost 8 bases, J lost 4 bases, and 20 bases lay in between. This CDR3 is built from 14 residues. This CDR3 is CSIGTGWDSYGYTF. The CDR3, as DNA: TGCAGCATCGGAACAGGGTGGGATAGCTATGGCTACACCTTC.

This chain links TRBV27 with TRBJ1-4; no clear D gene. The germline gives CDR1 MNHEY, CDR2 SMNVEV (reference sequence). The CDR3 length is 17 residues. V shed 3 bases and J shed 7 bases, with 21 bases lying between them. CDR3 coding DNA: TGTGCCAGCAGTTTGGCTTCAGGTCGAGGGATGCGTGAAAAACTGTTTTTT. This encodes CASSLASGRGMREKLFF. Full variable domain (rest looked up from reference TRBV27 and TRBJ1-4): EAQVTQNPRYLITVTGKKLTVTCSQNMNHEYMSWYRQDPGLGLRQIYYSMNVEVTDKGDVPEGYKVSRKEKRNFPLILESPSPNQTSLYFCASSLASGRGMREKLFFGSGTQLSVL.